The table lists the clone carrying this TCR beta chain with a few counts. The antigen is undetermined. The PBMCs were taken from about 9.7 ml of fresh peripheral blood. The source of the sample is a study of T cells in Graves' hyperthyroidism and ophthalmopathy. Regions amplified from RNA transcripts were the TCR beta CDR3 regions. The HTBI primer set served for first-round RT-PCR of the TCR CDR3. TCRdb reanalysed the multiplex PCR reads using MiXCR and keeps one entry per CDR3 protein. The table lists roughly 720,000 distinct CDR3 sequences, roughly 17% of them singletons. General study points: Most thyroid clonotypes expanded above 0.001 were also detected in blood. Through a model of 13 V-J features, ophthalmopathy was separated from stable hyperthyroidism. Model-based prediction identified ophthalmopathy a median around 6.5 months prior to its onset.

Germline lookup yields CDR1 LGHDT and CDR2 YNNKEL (reference sequence). The CDR3 has 16 amino acids. V shed 3 bases and J shed 4 bases, with 15 bases lying between them. The sequenced sample consisted of blood. The chain joins TRBV3-1 to TRBJ1-4, with D tentatively TRBD1 (5 bases). The clonotype comes from a man aged 50 to 59 with Graves' hyperthyroidism. CDR3 protein: CASSHTGTRSNEKLFF. The CDR3 nucleotides are TGTGCCAGCAGCCATACCGGGACCCGCAGTAATGAAAAACTGTTTTTT.